These T cell receptor beta chains were read from a single sample in a study of CD8 T cells in ankylosing spondylitis. TCRdb fed the 5' RACE reads into MiXCR, producing one record per CDR3 protein. The sample lists about 800,000 distinct CDR3 sequences, 12% seen once, with roughly 0.51% in the top ten. The specimen sequenced was blood, either unsorted or a sorted T cell fraction (not recorded which). These TCRs come from a male donor with ankylosing spondylitis. CDR3s include the opening cysteine and the closing phenylalanine or tryptophan. D genes are given only for firm matches. The size field is filled for only some rows; it gives once, few, many or a size class.

V: TRBV11-2
size: few
J: TRBJ2-5
D: NA
CDR3: CASSFGGSWYQETQYF
DNA: TGTGCCAGCAGCTTTGGGGGTAGCTGGTACCAAGAGACCCAGTACTTC

V: TRBV5-1
size: NA
J: TRBJ2-2
D: NA
CDR3: CASSLGPADRELFF
DNA: TGCGCCAGCAGCTTGGGGCCCGCTGATCGGGAGCTGTTTTTT

V: TRBV5-1
size: many
J: TRBJ2-3
D: NA
CDR3: CASSFQGGATDTQYF
DNA: TGCGCCAGCAGCTTTCAAGGGGGAGCCACAGATACGCAGTATTTT

V: TRBV20-1
size: many
J: TRBJ2-7
D: TRBD2
CDR3: CSATRLAGASYEQYF
DNA: TGCAGTGCCACCCGACTAGCGGGGGCCTCCTACGAGCAGTACTTC

V: TRBV5-1
size: NA
J: TRBJ1-1
D: NA
CDR3: CASSPAYEMNTEAFF
DNA: TGCGCCAGCAGCCCGGCATATGAAATGAACACTGAAGCTTTCTTT

V: TRBV28
size: NA
J: TRBJ2-1
D: NA
CDR3: CASSLEFQNPKEFF
DNA: TGTGCCAGCAGTTTAGAATTCCAGAATCCCAAGGAGTTCTTC

V: TRBV20-1
size: many
J: TRBJ2-5
D: NA
CDR3: CSAGRAEQETQYF
DNA: TGCAGTGCTGGACGCGCAGAACAAGAGACCCAGTACTTC

V: TRBV7-2
size: NA
J: TRBJ2-7
D: NA
CDR3: CASSLRAGDGPYEQYF
DNA: TGTGCCAGCAGCTTAAGGGCAGGGGATGGGCCCTACGAGCAGTACTTC

V: TRBV7-2
size: few
J: TRBJ1-3
D: NA
CDR3: CASSPRRWTFGNTIYF
DNA: TGTGCCAGCAGCCCCCGCCGGTGGACCTTCGGAAACACCATATATTTT

V: TRBV5-1
size: few
J: TRBJ2-1
D: NA
CDR3: CASSLESRLAGSNEQFF
DNA: TGCGCCAGCAGCTTGGAATCGCGGCTAGCAGGTTCCAATGAGCAGTTCTTC

V: TRBV7-9
size: NA
J: TRBJ2-7
D: TRBD2
CDR3: CASSSGGTYKQYF
DNA: TGTGCCAGCAGCTCGGGGGGAACCTACAAGCAGTACTTC

V: TRBV6-1
size: few
J: TRBJ1-1
D: NA
CDR3: CASSEDLGNTEAFF
DNA: TGTGCCAGCAGTGAAGATTTGGGGAACACTGAAGCTTTCTTT

V: TRBV24-1
size: NA
J: TRBJ2-2
D: NA
CDR3: CATSDARALNTGELFF
DNA: TGTGCCACCAGTGATGCGCGGGCACTAAACACCGGGGAGCTGTTTTTT

V: TRBV5-5
size: NA
J: TRBJ2-5
D: NA
CDR3: CASTTTGTPYQETQYF
DNA: TGTGCCAGCACCACAACGGGGACACCGTATCAAGAGACCCAGTACTTC

V: TRBV10-3
size: NA
J: TRBJ1-4
D: TRBD1
CDR3: CAIRGQGGGEKLFF
DNA: TGTGCCATCAGAGGACAGGGTGGAGGTGAAAAACTGTTTTTT

V: TRBV7-9
size: few
J: TRBJ1-2
D: NA
CDR3: CASSLKGLNYGYTF
DNA: TGTGCCAGCAGCTTAAAGGGACTCAACTATGGCTACACCTTC

V: TRBV20-1
size: NA
J: TRBJ1-2
D: NA
CDR3: CSAGRRANYGYTF
DNA: TGCAGTGCTGGACGAAGAGCTAACTATGGCTACACCTTC

V: TRBV6-1
size: many
J: TRBJ2-2
D: NA
CDR3: CASSRLRNTGELFF
DNA: TGTGCCAGCAGCCGACTGAGGAACACCGGGGAGCTGTTTTTT

V: TRBV6-6
size: NA
J: TRBJ1-1
D: NA
CDR3: CASSRVSTEAFF
DNA: TGTGCCAGCAGCCGGGTGAGCACTGAAGCTTTCTTT

V: TRBV11-2
size: NA
J: TRBJ1-2
D: TRBD1
CDR3: CASSFCPGTGGAYYGYTF
DNA: TGTGCCAGCAGCTTCTGTCCCGGGACAGGGGGCGCATACTATGGCTACACCTTC

V: TRBV20-1
size: NA
J: TRBJ2-5
D: NA
CDR3: CSASDTGTSETQYF
DNA: TGCAGTGCTAGTGATACCGGGACGTCGGAGACCCAGTACTTC

V: TRBV20-1
size: few
J: TRBJ2-5
D: NA
CDR3: CSARSGPSETQYF
DNA: TGCAGTGCTAGATCCGGACCGAGTGAGACCCAGTACTTC

V: TRBV9
size: NA
J: TRBJ2-1
D: TRBD2
CDR3: CASSVRGAGLAYNEQFF
DNA: TGTGCCAGCAGCGTAAGAGGAGCGGGGCTGGCCTACAATGAGCAGTTCTTC